This T cell receptor (beta chain) was captured in a study of T cell responses to AZD1222 COVID-19 vaccine. General study points: Regions 160-218 and 743-854 dominated among vaccine-associated CD4 TCRs spanning spike. Seropositive status at baseline applied to only six AZD1222 recipients. Receipt of two AZD1222 doses was followed by a rise in Spike-specific TCR breadth and depth.

The method was immunoSEQ multiplex PCR; TCRdb's version includes in-frame clones alone and lacks a portion of them. This table has over 95,000 clones, approximately 93% appearing once. The CDR3 has 17 amino acids. After removal of 1 base from V and 9 bases from J, the junction contained 10 bases not matched to a gene. In germline, CDR1 is LGHDT, CDR2 YNNKEL (reference sequence). On this clone itself: Its antigen is not identified.

Analysis merged second doses at about 4 or about 12 weeks. Sample: peripheral blood, taken 28 days after the second AZD1222 dose. The source is an adult who received the AZD1222 COVID-19 vaccine. The chain links TRBV3-1 (or the pseudogene TRBV3-2) to TRBJ2-1, with TRBD2 matching 12 bases. CDR3 in DNA: TGTGCCAGCAGCCAAGTAGTTCTAGCGGGAGGGTTCGGTGAGCAGTTCTTC. Protein: CASSQVVLAGGFGEQFF.